One sample yielded the 31 T cell receptor beta chains listed below, sequenced in a study of patients and donors after allogeneic stem cell transplantation. TCRdb fed the RT-PCR reads into MiXCR, producing one record per CDR3 protein. The sample holds about 960,000 distinct CDR3 sequences, under 20% seen once. The sample consisted of blood, either unsorted or a sorted T cell fraction (not recorded which). These receptor sequences come from a human donor who was either an allogeneic HSCT recipient or a stem cell or donor lymphocyte infusion donor (not recorded which). It is not recorded whose cells these are; they may come from a transplant donor.

The V and J genes are TRBV12-3 or TRBV12-4 and TRBJ2-7; D possibly corresponds to TRBD1 (5 bases). The CDR3 is 16 residues long. The V end lost 6 bases, the J end lost 0 bases, and 18 bases lay between the germline ends. Here the CDR3 DNA reads TGTGCCAGCAGCCGAACAGGAACTAAGGACTCCTACGAGCAGTACTTC. Encoded protein: CASSRTGTKDSYEQYF.

On this clonotype itself: Just one base apart from a much larger clone, this may be a read error. The chain is built from TRBV5-1 and TRBJ2-1; 11 bases agree with TRBD2. Trimming removed 7 bases from V and 4 bases from J; junction bases left unmatched: 7. The CDR3 runs 15 residues. Germline V gene sequence: CDR1 SGHRS, CDR2 YFSETQ. For the CDR3, the DNA is TGCGCCAGCGGCGGGGGACTAGCGGAATACAATGAGCAGTTCTTC. Amino acids: CASGGGLAEYNEQFF.

This clonotype was seen a few times. The chain carries TRBV27 and TRBJ2-1, with 9 bases matching TRBD2. With 5 bases clipped from V and 3 bases from J, the junction kept 8 bases outside the gene matches. Germline lookup yields CDR1 MNHEY and CDR2 SMNVEV (reference sequence). CDR3 length equals 16 residues. The CDR3 protein is CASSTLLAGYYNEQFF. CDR3 DNA sequence: TGTGCCAGCAGTACTCTTCTAGCGGGATACTACAATGAGCAGTTCTTC.

This clonotype was seen a few times. V and J are TRBV6-2 or TRBV6-3 and TRBJ1-1; D uncertain. CDR1 and CDR2 (germline): MNHEY, SVGEGT. V was pared by 6 bases and J by 4 bases, with 12 bases between. The CDR3 spans 13 residues. The CDR3 DNA follows: TGTGCCAGCAGAGTAGTCTCCGTCACTGAAGCTTTCTTT. Translating it yields CASRVVSVTEAFF.

This clonotype was picked up a small number of times. The chain combines TRBV12-3 or TRBV12-4 with TRBJ2-1; possibly TRBD1 or TRBD2 for D (5 bases each). Trimming pared 3 bases from V and 10 bases from J, leaving 16 bases between. The CDR3 is 14 amino acids. The CDR3 DNA follows: TGTGCCAGCAGTTTCTTAGCGCCCTGGGGGGAGCAGTTCTTC. Amino acid sequence: CASSFLAPWGEQFF.

This clonotype was counted ten times or more. The chain carries TRBV12-3 or TRBV12-4 and TRBJ2-1, with D possibly TRBD2 on 5 matching bases. The CDR3 contains 12 residues. V was cut by 5 bases and J by 5 bases, with 7 bases left in between. The CDR3 loop is CASSPSHNEQFF. The CDR3 nucleotides read TGTGCCAGCAGTCCTAGCCACAATGAGCAGTTCTTC.

This sequence joins TRBV29-1 and TRBJ1-5; TRBD1 aligns across 11 bases. The CDR3 is 14 residues long. Germline CDR1 SQVTM, CDR2 ANQGSEA. J lost 3 bases, V lost 4 bases, and 2 bases had no gene match. DNA of the CDR3: TGCAGCGTTGGGGACAGGGGGTTCAATCAGCCCCAGCATTTT. Translated, it gives CSVGDRGFNQPQHF.

This clonotype appeared a few times. CDR3 amino acids: CATTGTGFTDTQYF. The CDR3 nucleotides read TGTGCCACCACCGGGACAGGGTTCACAGATACGCAGTATTTT. The chain recombines TRBV6-1 with TRBJ2-3; 9 bases map to TRBD1. V lost 10 bases to trimming and J lost 2 bases; unmatched junction nucleotides: 7. The germline CDR1 and CDR2 sequences are MNHNS and SASEGT. There are 14 residues in the CDR3.

The chain combines TRBV20-1 with TRBJ1-1, with a possible D match to TRBD1 (6 bases). This CDR3 has 12 residues. CDR1 DFQATT and CDR2 SNEGSKA come from the germline V gene (reference sequence). V lost 3 bases and J lost 4, with 9 bases in between. This chain's CDR3 is CSASEQGTEAFF. The CDR3 bases are TGCAGTGCTAGTGAACAGGGCACTGAAGCTTTCTTT.

This clonotype has just a few counts. V gene TRBV27 combines with J gene TRBJ1-5; D is unresolved. The CDR3 consists of 13 residues. Germline V gene sequence: CDR1 MNHEY, CDR2 SMNVEV (reference sequence). V shed 5 bases and J shed 3 bases, with 8 bases lying between them. The CDR3 nucleotides read TGTGCCAGCAGTAACGGATACAATCAGCCCCAGCATTTT. Translated, it gives CASSNGYNQPQHF.

There are a few counts of this clonotype. The rearrangement links TRBV6-5 to TRBJ2-2; the D gene is possibly TRBD2 (5 bases). The CDR3 has 16 amino acids. The V gene's germline CDR1 is MNHEY and CDR2 SVGAGI. V lost 1 base and J 0 bases, leaving 9 bases between the germline ends. The CDR3 nucleotides read TGTGCCAGCAGTTACTTCGGGGTTGCGAACACCGGGGAGCTGTTTTTT. Its translation is CASSYFGVANTGELFF.

In this sample, this clonotype turned up a few times. The V call is TRBV6-1, the J call TRBJ2-7; unclear D gene. The V gene's germline CDR1 is MNHNS and CDR2 SASEGT. The CDR3 extends over 13 amino acids. V lost 9 bases, J lost 4 bases, and 16 bases lay in between. Here the CDR3 reads CASWVAGFYEQYF. The CDR3 DNA reads TGTGCCAGTTGGGTCGCTGGGTTTTACGAGCAGTACTTC.

Many counts were recorded for this clonotype. In DNA, the CDR3 is TGTGCCAGCAGTCCCACAGGGGGGGACTCCTACAATGAGCAGTTCTTC. Translating gives CASSPTGGDSYNEQFF. This chain uses TRBV12-3 or TRBV12-4 with TRBJ2-1; tentative D call: TRBD1 (8 bases). V lost 5 bases and J lost 0, with 14 bases in between. The CDR3 sequence is 16 residues long.

The chain uses TRBV20-1 and TRBJ1-2; 8 nucleotides line up with TRBD1. CDR1 is DFQATT, CDR2 SNEGSKA, per germline (reference sequence). The CDR3 runs to 14 residues. V shed 2 bases and J 4 bases; nucleotides not matched to a gene: 6. The CDR3 sequence is CSARRQGAVYGYTF. The CDR3 DNA sequence: TGCAGTGCTAGACGGCAGGGGGCAGTCTATGGCTACACCTTC.

V is TRBV20-1 and J is TRBJ2-7; 8 bases are a match to TRBD1. Germline CDR1 reads DFQATT; CDR2 reads SNEGSKA (reference sequence). CDR3 length: 12 residues. Germline trimming cut 5 bases from V and 1 base from J; bases unmatched to any gene: 1. CDR3 loop: CSADRGSYEQYF. Written as DNA, the CDR3 is TGCAGTGCTGACAGGGGATCCTACGAGCAGTACTTC.

The V and J genes are TRBV11-1 and TRBJ1-5; D is unresolved. Germline CDR1 is SGHAT and CDR2 is FQDESV (reference sequence). There are 13 residues in the CDR3. Trimming took off 4 bases at V and 5 bases at J, with 9 bases between the two ends. CDR3 sequence: CASSSDAYQPQHF. The CDR3 region has the DNA TGTGCCAGCAGCTCAGACGCATATCAGCCCCAGCATTTT.

In the case of this clonotype: This could be a read error, since a much larger clone is one nucleotide away. The chain is built from TRBV29-1 and TRBJ2-7, with TRBD1 as a possible D gene (6 bases). Trimming stripped 4 bases from V and 3 bases from J, with 7 bases between. This CDR3 region has 11 residues. Looked up from germline, CDR1 is SQVTM and CDR2 is ANQGSEA. The CDR3 DNA is TGCAGCGTTGCGGACAGCTACGAGCAGTACTTC. It codes for CSVADSYEQYF.

This sequence joins TRBV28 and TRBJ2-1; 8 bases are a match to TRBD2. CDR3 length: 15 residues. V gave up 5 bases and J gave up 12 bases; unmatched junction bases: 15. Germline CDR1 and CDR2: MDHEN and SYDVKM. The CDR3: CASSPSGGHLSGQFF. CDR3 sequence (DNA): TGTGCCAGCAGTCCGAGCGGGGGCCACTTATCGGGGCAGTTCTTC.

This clonotype has just a few counts. The CDR3 region has the DNA TGCGCCAGTCACCAAGGGGGGGCTGAAGCTTTCTTT. It yields the protein CASHQGGAEAFF. The genes are TRBV5-1 and TRBJ1-1; tentative D call: TRBD1 (6 bases). Looked up from germline, CDR1 is SGHRS and CDR2 is YFSETQ. Deletions cut 8 bases from V and 6 bases from J, with 14 bases between. This CDR3 comprises 12 residues.

This clonotype was found a few times. The rearrangement uses TRBV7-8 and TRBJ1-3; D perhaps matches TRBD1 (6 bases). V lost 4 bases and J 0 bases, leaving 16 bases between the germline ends. The length of the CDR3 is 17 residues. The germline CDR1 and CDR2 sequences are SGHVS and FQNEAQ. The CDR3 nucleotides read TGTGCCAGCAGCTATTCAGGGGACTCGAGCTCTGGAAACACCATATATTTT. Its protein product is CASSYSGDSSSGNTIYF. The variable domain in full, with the rest retrieved from reference TRBV7-8 and TRBJ1-3, is GAGVSQSPRYKVAKRGQDVALRCDPISGHVSLFWYQQALGQGPEFLTYFQNEAQLDKSGLPSDRFFAERPEGSVSTLKIQRTQQEDSAVYLCASSYSGDSSSGNTIYFGEGSWLTVV.

This clonotype has just a few counts. V gene TRBV9 combines with J gene TRBJ2-7, with a weak D call TRBD2 (5 bases). Trimming left V 4 bases short and J 0 bases short, with 14 bases between. Germline V gene data show CDR1 as SGDLS and CDR2 as YYNGEE. The CDR3 totals 15 residues. The CDR3 loop reads CASSPGLAISYEQYF. The CDR3, as DNA: TGTGCCAGCAGCCCTGGACTGGCAATCTCCTACGAGCAGTACTTC.

This clonotype showed up just a few times. The J gene is TRBJ2-3, the V gene TRBV20-1, with 7 nucleotides matching TRBD2. The CDR3 has 14 amino acids. J gave up 4 bases and V 3 bases, and 7 bases lay outside the gene matches. CDR1 DFQATT and CDR2 SNEGSKA come from the germline V gene (reference sequence). CDR3 region: CSASSGLGADTQYF. The CDR3 DNA reads TGCAGTGCTAGTTCCGGACTAGGAGCAGATACGCAGTATTTT.

Only a few counts were recorded for this clonotype. The gene calls are TRBV5-4 and TRBJ2-5; D ambiguous. V lost 1 base, J lost 3 bases, and 16 bases lay in between. The germline V gene has CDR1 SGHNT and CDR2 YYREEE (reference sequence). The CDR3 is 16 amino acids. CDR3 sequence reads: CASSLQLSPLKETQYF. The CDR3 region has the DNA TGTGCCAGCAGCTTGCAATTGTCCCCACTCAAAGAGACCCAGTACTTC.

This clonotype was counted many times. The V and J genes are TRBV10-3 and TRBJ1-1; TRBD1 might be the D (6 bases). The length of the CDR3 is 14 residues. V was pared by 0 bases and J by 8 bases, with 13 bases between. Germline V CDR1 and CDR2: ENHRY, SYGVKD. The CDR3 sequence: CAISESTGQPEAFF. The CDR3 DNA follows: TGTGCCATCAGTGAGTCGACAGGACAACCCGAAGCTTTCTTT.

This clonotype was counted a few times. The V call is TRBV30, the J call TRBJ1-5, with D unclear. Germline V lookup: CDR1 GTSNPN, CDR2 SVGIG (reference sequence). Trimming took 3 bases from V and 1 from J, leaving 7 bases between them. The CDR3 sequence is 13 residues long. The CDR3 DNA reads TGTGCCTGGAGGCAGGAGAGCAATCAGCCCCAGCATTTT. It is translated as CAWRQESNQPQHF.

Many counts were recorded for this clonotype. The chain carries TRBV24-1 and TRBJ1-2; 7 bases map to TRBD1. The J segment lost 8 bases and the V segment lost 9 bases, leaving 5 bases of the junction unmatched. Germline V gives CDR1 KGHDR, CDR2 SFDVKD. The CDR3 is 11 residues long. The CDR3 protein is CATSQGGGYTF. DNA of the CDR3: TGTGCCACCTCCCAGGGGGGGGGCTACACCTTC.

Only a few counts were recorded for this clonotype. In nucleotides, the CDR3 is TGTGCCAGCAGCTTTGGGACAGGGCTGTTAGCCAAAAACATTCAGTACTTC. It specifies CASSFGTGLLAKNIQYF. The rearrangement links TRBV7-9 to TRBJ2-4; 9 bases are a match to TRBD1. The CDR3 is made up of 17 amino acids. In germline, CDR1 is SEHNR, CDR2 FQNEAQ (reference sequence). V lost 3 bases to trimming and J lost 0 bases; unmatched junction nucleotides: 6.

This chain uses TRBV4-3 with TRBJ2-1; 7 bases line up with TRBD1. The CDR3 sequence is 16 residues long. The germline CDR1 and CDR2 sequences are LGHNA and YSLEER. Unmatched junction bases numbered 9, after V lost 4 bases and J lost 3 bases. In DNA form, the CDR3 reads TGCGCCAGCAGCCCAGATACAGGGGCCTACTACAATGAGCAGTTCTTC. Amino acid sequence: CASSPDTGAYYNEQFF.

J is TRBJ1-3 and V is TRBV20-1; D gene unclear. The CDR3 is 14 amino acids. V was shortened by 4 bases and J by 4 bases, with 14 bases between the two germline ends. Germline values: CDR1 DFQATT, CDR2 SNEGSKA (reference sequence). CDR3 loop: CSATPPGRGNTIYF. The CDR3 DNA follows: TGCAGTGCTACCCCCCCCGGGAGAGGAAACACCATATATTTT.

The chain recombines TRBV15 with TRBJ2-1; D perhaps matches TRBD2 (5 bases). The CDR3 runs 12 residues. Germline CDR1 reads LNHNV; CDR2 reads YYDKDF (reference sequence). The V gene lost 1 base and the J gene lost 8 bases, with 6 bases spanning the gap. The CDR3 DNA reads as TGTGCCACCAGCAGAGCGAGGGATGAGCAGTTCTTC. Its protein is CATSRARDEQFF.

In this sample, this clonotype turned up a few times. This sequence joins TRBV6-1 and TRBJ2-3, with no clear D. The CDR3 spans 14 residues. Germline CDR1 reads MNHNS; CDR2 reads SASEGT. V shed 6 bases and J shed 2 bases, with 12 bases lying between them. CDR3 region: CASSPLTYTDTQYF. The CDR3 nucleotides read TGTGCCAGCAGCCCTCTAACTTACACAGATACGCAGTATTTT.